This T cell receptor beta chain originates from a study of tumor-infiltrating lymphocytes in localized non-small cell lung cancer. Study summary: From each patient, both tumor and uninvolved lung, non-adjacent to tumor, were sampled.

Trimming left V 3 bases short and J 0 bases short, with 20 bases between. There are 17 residues in the CDR3. Looked up from germline, CDR1 is GTSNPN and CDR2 is SVGIG (reference sequence). The sample holds a few counts of this clone. Profiled with immunoSEQ multiplex PCR; TCRdb holds only in-frame clones, not every one. Of just under 4,000 clones in the sample, around three fifths were seen once. The rearrangement uses TRBV30 and TRBJ1-2; perhaps TRBD1 as D (5 bases). This TCR was sampled from a human donor with non-small cell lung cancer. Sequenced sample: uninvolved lung tissue not adjacent to the tumor. Here the CDR3 reads CAWRPEWGKGTNYGYTF. CDR3 sequence (DNA): TGTGCCTGGAGGCCCGAGTGGGGGAAGGGGACTAACTATGGCTACACCTTC.